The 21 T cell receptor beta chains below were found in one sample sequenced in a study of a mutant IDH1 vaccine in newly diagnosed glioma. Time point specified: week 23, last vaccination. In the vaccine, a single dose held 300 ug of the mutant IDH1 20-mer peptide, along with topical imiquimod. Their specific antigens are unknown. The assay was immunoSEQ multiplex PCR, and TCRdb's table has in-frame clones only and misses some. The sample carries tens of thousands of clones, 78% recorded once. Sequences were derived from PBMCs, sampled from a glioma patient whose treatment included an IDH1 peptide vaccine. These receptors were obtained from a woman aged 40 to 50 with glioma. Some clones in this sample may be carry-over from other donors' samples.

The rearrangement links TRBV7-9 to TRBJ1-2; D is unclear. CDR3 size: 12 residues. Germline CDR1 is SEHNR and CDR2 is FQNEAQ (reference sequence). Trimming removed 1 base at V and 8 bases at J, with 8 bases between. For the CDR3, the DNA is TGTGCCAGCAGCTTAGAACTCCGGGGCTACACCTTC. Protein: CASSLELRGYTF.

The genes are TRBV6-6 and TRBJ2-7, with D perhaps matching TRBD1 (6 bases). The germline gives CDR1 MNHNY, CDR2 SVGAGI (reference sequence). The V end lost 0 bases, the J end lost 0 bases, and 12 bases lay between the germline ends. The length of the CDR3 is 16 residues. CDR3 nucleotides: TGTGCCAGCAGTTACTCGAGAGGGGGTCTCTCCTACGAGCAGTACTTC. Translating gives CASSYSRGGLSYEQYF.

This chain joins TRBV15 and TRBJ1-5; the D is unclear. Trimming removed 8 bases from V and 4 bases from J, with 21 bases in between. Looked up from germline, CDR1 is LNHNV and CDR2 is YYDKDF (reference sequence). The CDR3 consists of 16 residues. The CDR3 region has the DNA TGTGCCACCGGAGGACCTAGTAGGTCTTTAAATCAGCCCCAGCATTTT. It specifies CATGGPSRSLNQPQHF.

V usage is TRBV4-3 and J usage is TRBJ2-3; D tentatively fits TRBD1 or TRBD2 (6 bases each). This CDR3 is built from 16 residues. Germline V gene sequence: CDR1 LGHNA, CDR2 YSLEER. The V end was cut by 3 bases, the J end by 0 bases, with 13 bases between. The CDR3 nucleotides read TGCGCCAGCAGCCAGCTGGGGGCGGGGAGCACAGATACGCAGTATTTT. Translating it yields CASSQLGAGSTDTQYF.

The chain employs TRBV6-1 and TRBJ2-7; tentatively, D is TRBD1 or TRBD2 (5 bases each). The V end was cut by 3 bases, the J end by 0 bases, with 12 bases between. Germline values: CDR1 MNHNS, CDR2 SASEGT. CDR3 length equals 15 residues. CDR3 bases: TGTGCCAGCAGTGATGCGTGGGGGACCTCCTACGAGCAGTACTTC. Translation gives CASSDAWGTSYEQYF.

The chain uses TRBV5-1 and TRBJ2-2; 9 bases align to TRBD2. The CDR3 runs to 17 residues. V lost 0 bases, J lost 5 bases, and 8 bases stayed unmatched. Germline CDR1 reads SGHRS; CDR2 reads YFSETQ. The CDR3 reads CASSLATLAGRTGELFF. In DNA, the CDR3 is TGCGCCAGCAGCTTGGCAACCCTAGCGGGGAGGACCGGGGAGCTGTTTTTT.

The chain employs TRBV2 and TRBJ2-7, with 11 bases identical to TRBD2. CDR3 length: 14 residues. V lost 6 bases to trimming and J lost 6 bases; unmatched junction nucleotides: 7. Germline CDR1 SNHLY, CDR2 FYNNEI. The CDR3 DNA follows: TGTGCCAGCAGCTTACTAGCGGGAGTCGCCGAGCAGTACTTC. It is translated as CASSLLAGVAEQYF.

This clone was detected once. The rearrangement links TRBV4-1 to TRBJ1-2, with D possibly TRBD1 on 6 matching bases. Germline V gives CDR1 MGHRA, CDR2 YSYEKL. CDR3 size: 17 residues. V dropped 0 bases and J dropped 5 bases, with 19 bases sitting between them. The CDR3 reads CASSQEGAGGAVYGYTF. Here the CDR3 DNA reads TGCGCCAGCAGCCAAGAAGGAGCCGGGGGGGCGGTTTATGGCTACACCTTC.

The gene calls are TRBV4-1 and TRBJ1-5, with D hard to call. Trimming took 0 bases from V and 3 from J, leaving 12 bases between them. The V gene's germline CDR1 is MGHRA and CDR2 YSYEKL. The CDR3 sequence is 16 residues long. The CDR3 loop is CASSQEFAMVNQPQHF. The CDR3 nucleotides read TGCGCCAGCAGCCAAGAGTTCGCTATGGTCAATCAGCCCCAGCATTTT.

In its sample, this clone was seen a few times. This chain's CDR3 is CASSLGTGNTEAFF. CDR3 in DNA: TGTGCCAGCAGCTTGGGGACGGGGAACACTGAAGCTTTCTTT. The rearrangement links TRBV7-9 to TRBJ1-1; perhaps TRBD1 as D (5 bases). V shed 3 bases and J shed 1 base, with 9 bases lying between them. CDR1 and CDR2 (germline): SEHNR, FQNEAQ (reference sequence). The CDR3 length is 14 residues.

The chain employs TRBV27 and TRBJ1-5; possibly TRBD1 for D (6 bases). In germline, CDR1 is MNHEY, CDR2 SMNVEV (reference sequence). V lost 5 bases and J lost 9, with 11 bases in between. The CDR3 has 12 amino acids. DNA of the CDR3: TGTGCCAGCAGTAACAGGGAGGGGCCCCAGCATTTT. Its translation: CASSNREGPQHF.

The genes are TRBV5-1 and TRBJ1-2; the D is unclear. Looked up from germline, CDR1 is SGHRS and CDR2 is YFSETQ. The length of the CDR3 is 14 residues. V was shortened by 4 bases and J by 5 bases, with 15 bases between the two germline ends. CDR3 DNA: TGCGCCAGCAGCCCGGGAGCCCGAGGGTATGGCTACACCTTC. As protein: CASSPGARGYGYTF.

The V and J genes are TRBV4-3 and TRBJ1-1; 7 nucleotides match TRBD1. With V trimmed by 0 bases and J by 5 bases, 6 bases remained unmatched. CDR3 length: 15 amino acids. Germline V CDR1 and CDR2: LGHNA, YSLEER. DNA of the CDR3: TGCGCCAGCAGCCAAGAGGCAGGGGGGGGGACTGAAGCTTTCTTT. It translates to CASSQEAGGGTEAFF.

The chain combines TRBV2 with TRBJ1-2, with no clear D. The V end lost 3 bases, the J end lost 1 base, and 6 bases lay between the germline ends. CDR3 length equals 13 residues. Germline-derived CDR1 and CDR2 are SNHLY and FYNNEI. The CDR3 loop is CASSELLNYGYTF. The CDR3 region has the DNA TGTGCCAGCAGTGAGCTGCTTAACTATGGCTACACCTTC.

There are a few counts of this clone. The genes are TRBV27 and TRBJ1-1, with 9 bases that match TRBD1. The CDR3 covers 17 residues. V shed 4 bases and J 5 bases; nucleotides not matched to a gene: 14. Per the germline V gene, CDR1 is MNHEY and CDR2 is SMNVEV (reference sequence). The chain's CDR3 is CASSWRLPGTGSTEAFF. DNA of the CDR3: TGTGCCAGCAGTTGGCGACTTCCCGGGACAGGGTCTACTGAAGCTTTCTTT.

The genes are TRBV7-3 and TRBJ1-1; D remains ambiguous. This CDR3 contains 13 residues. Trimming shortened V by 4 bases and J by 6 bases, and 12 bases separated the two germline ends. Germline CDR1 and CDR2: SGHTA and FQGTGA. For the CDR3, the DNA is TGTGCCAGCAGCTCTCCCGGTGGGTCTGAAGCTTTCTTT. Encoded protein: CASSSPGGSEAFF.

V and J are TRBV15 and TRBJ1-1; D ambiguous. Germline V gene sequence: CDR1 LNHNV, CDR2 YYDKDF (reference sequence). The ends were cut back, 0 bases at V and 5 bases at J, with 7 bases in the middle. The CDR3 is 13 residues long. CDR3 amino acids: CATSREGLTEAFF. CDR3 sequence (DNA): TGTGCCACCAGCAGAGAAGGGCTTACTGAAGCTTTCTTT.

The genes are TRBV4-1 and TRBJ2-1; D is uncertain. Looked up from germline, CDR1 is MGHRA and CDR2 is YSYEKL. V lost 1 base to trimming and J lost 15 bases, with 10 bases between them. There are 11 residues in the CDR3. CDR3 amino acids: CASSQVGVWFF. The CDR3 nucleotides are TGCGCCAGCAGCCAAGTCGGCGTCTGGTTCTTC.

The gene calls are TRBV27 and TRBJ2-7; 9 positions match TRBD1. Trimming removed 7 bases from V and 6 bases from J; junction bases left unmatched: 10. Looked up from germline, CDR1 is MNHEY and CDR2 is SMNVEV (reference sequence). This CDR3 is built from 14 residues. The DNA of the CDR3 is TGTGCCAGCACCCCGGACAGGGGATTGGCCGAGCAGTACTTC. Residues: CASTPDRGLAEQYF.

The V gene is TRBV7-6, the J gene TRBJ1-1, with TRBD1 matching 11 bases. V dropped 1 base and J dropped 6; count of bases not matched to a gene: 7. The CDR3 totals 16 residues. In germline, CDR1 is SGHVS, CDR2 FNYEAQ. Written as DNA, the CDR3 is TGTGCCAGCAGCTTAGTCGTCGGGACAGGGGGGGCTGAAGCTTTCTTT. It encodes CASSLVVGTGGAEAFF.

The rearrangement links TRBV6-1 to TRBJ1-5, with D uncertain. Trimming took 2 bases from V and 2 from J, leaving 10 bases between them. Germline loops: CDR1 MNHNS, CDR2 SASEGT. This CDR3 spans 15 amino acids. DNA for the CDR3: TGTGCCAGCAGTGAACTGGGGAACGGCAATCAGCCCCAGCATTTT. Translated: CASSELGNGNQPQHF.